A single sample gave rise to the 15 T cell receptor beta chains below, sequenced in a study of blood T cell repertoires in COVID-19. Assay used: immunoSEQ multiplex PCR; TCRdb lists only in-frame clones, some missing. The top ten clones hold around 5.2% of a sample with approximately 200,000 clones, about 82% of them seen once. Sequencing was performed on peripheral blood. The receptors were sampled from a woman aged 25 to 39 with acute or convalescent COVID-19.

V usage is TRBV28 and J usage is TRBJ1-6, with D hard to call. CDR1 and CDR2 from the germline V gene are MDHEN and SYDVKM. The CDR3 covers 13 residues. V was clipped by 6 bases and J by 5 bases, with 8 bases between them. CDR3 DNA: TGTGCCAGCAGAAACGGAGATAATTCACCCCTCCACTTT. This sequence encodes CASRNGDNSPLHF.

Only one count was recorded for this clone. This chain connects TRBV20-1 to TRBJ2-5; 7 positions match TRBD2. V gave up 5 bases and J gave up 4 bases; unmatched junction bases: 1. This CDR3 has 11 amino acids. CDR1 is DFQATT, CDR2 SNEGSKA, per germline (reference sequence). CDR3 nucleotide sequence: TGCAGTGCTGGGGGGGGAGAGACCCAGTACTTC. This sequence encodes CSAGGGETQYF.

The chain is built from TRBV12-3 or TRBV12-4 and TRBJ2-1, with D tentatively TRBD2 (6 bases). V lost 0 bases and J 10 bases, leaving 10 bases between the germline ends. CDR3 length equals 13 residues. The CDR3 nucleotides are TGTGCCAGCAGTTTAGCGCTGGGGGGAGAGCAGTTCTTC. This sequence encodes CASSLALGGEQFF.

J is TRBJ2-1 and V is TRBV4-2; D possibly corresponds to TRBD2 (5 bases). Per germline, CDR1 LGHNA and CDR2 YNFKEQ. Trimming stripped 3 bases from V and 7 bases from J, with 16 bases between. The CDR3 is 15 residues long. This CDR3 is CASSQTAEGWNEQFF. The CDR3, as DNA: TGTGCCAGCAGCCAGACGGCAGAGGGCTGGAATGAGCAGTTCTTC.

This clone was observed a handful of times. The chain joins TRBV5-6 to TRBJ2-7; unclear D gene. The V gene's germline CDR1 is SGHDT and CDR2 YYEEEE. Trimming left V 5 bases short and J 3 bases short, with 15 bases between. CDR3 length: 14 residues. The CDR3 DNA reads as TGTGCCAGCAGGCCGGTTGGGCATATCTACGAGCAGTACTTC. Encoded protein: CASRPVGHIYEQYF.

This clone was seen a handful of times. J is TRBJ1-3 and V is TRBV15; possibly TRBD1 for D (5 bases). Germline V lookup: CDR1 LNHNV, CDR2 YYDKDF (reference sequence). The CDR3 loop spans 16 amino acids. V gave up 5 bases and J gave up 0 bases, with 14 bases separating them. For the CDR3, the DNA is TGTGCCACCAGCTTGGAAAGGGGTACCTCTGGAAACACCATATATTTT. Translation gives CATSLERGTSGNTIYF. The full variable domain, with the rest looked up from reference TRBV15 and TRBJ1-3, is DAMVIQNPRYQVTQFGKPVTLSCSQTLNHNVMYWYQQKSSQAPKLLFHYYDKDFNNEADTPDNFQSRRPNTSFCFLDIRSPGLGDTAMYLCATSLERGTSGNTIYFGEGSWLTVV.

V usage is TRBV3-1 (or the pseudogene TRBV3-2) and J usage is TRBJ2-5; TRBD2 is a possible D gene (6 bases). Trimming left V 1 base short and J 3 bases short, with 18 bases between. CDR1 and CDR2 (germline): LGHDT, YNNKEL (reference sequence). There are 17 residues in the CDR3. DNA of the CDR3: TGTGCCAGCAGCCAAGTCCGCGCGACTAGGCGGGAAGAGACCCAGTACTTC. The encoded protein is CASSQVRATRREETQYF.

Points on this clone: One end of the junction is discordant with germline, which a read error may explain. The chain couples TRBV12-3 or TRBV12-4 to TRBJ2-7; D possibly corresponds to TRBD1 (5 bases). This CDR3 is 11 amino acids long. The CDR3 DNA follows: TGTGCCAGCAGTTTAGCGAGACAGAAGAACTTC. The encoded protein is CASSLARQKNF.

The chain couples TRBV7-2 to TRBJ1-6; 9 nucleotides align to TRBD1. In germline, CDR1 is SGHTA, CDR2 FQGNSA. The trim removed 1 base at V and 13 bases at J, leaving 11 bases unmatched. This CDR3 region has 16 residues. The CDR3 DNA reads as TGTGCCAGCAGCTTAGGGGACAGGGTTGGCCAAGAGCCCCTCCACTTT. The encoded protein is CASSLGDRVGQEPLHF.

V usage is TRBV12-3 or TRBV12-4 and J usage is TRBJ2-7, with D possibly matching TRBD2 (6 bases). CDR3 length equals 13 residues. V was pared by 5 bases and J by 3 bases, with 11 bases between. The CDR3 spells CASSRDFLYEQYF. The CDR3, as DNA: TGTGCCAGCAGTAGGGACTTCCTCTACGAGCAGTACTTC.

This clone was seen only once. This chain uses TRBV11-2 with TRBJ2-2; 8 nucleotides agree with TRBD2. With V trimmed by 3 bases and J by 3 bases, 3 bases remained unmatched. CDR3 length: 15 residues. Germline values: CDR1 SGHAT, CDR2 FQNNGV. As DNA, the CDR3 is TGTGCCAGCAGCTTTGAACTAGCGGACACCGGGGAGCTGTTTTTT. It encodes CASSFELADTGELFF.

This chain links TRBV5-1 with TRBJ1-6; tentative D call: TRBD1 (5 bases). Germline V gene data show CDR1 as SGHRS and CDR2 as YFSETQ. CDR3 length: 14 amino acids. With 0 bases removed from V and 5 bases from J, the gap between germline ends came to 6 bases. The CDR3 protein is CASSLVGDNSPLHF. CDR3 nucleotide sequence: TGCGCCAGCAGCTTGGTAGGGGATAATTCACCCCTCCACTTT.

The rearrangement links TRBV5-4 to TRBJ1-6; 7 bases map to TRBD1. Looked up from germline, CDR1 is SGHNT and CDR2 is YYREEE (reference sequence). With 7 bases clipped from V and 7 bases from J, the junction kept 11 bases outside the gene matches. The CDR3 has 15 amino acids. Here the CDR3 DNA reads TGTGCCAGCCGGGAGAGGGGACAGCCGAATTCACCCCTCCACTTT. It yields the protein CASRERGQPNSPLHF.

The rearrangement joins TRBV7-2 to TRBJ2-7, with TRBD2 identical over 13 bases. Germline CDR1 and CDR2: SGHTA and FQGNSA. The CDR3 is 16 residues long. The V segment lost 5 bases and the J segment 4 bases; nucleotides outside the gene matches: 8. As DNA, the CDR3 is TGTGCCAGCAGCCCGGGGACTAGCGGGACCCGTTACGAGCAGTACTTC. Translating it yields CASSPGTSGTRYEQYF. The full variable domain, with the rest looked up from reference TRBV7-2 and TRBJ2-7, is GAGVSQSPSNKVTEKGKDVELRCDPISGHTALYWYRQSLGQGLEFLIYFQGNSAPDKSGLPSDRFSAERTGGSVSTLTIQRTQQEDSAVYLCASSPGTSGTRYEQYFGPGTRLTVT.

The chain has TRBV3-1 (or the pseudogene TRBV3-2) and TRBJ1-1; tentatively, D is TRBD1 (6 bases). CDR1 is LGHDT, CDR2 YNNKEL, per germline (reference sequence). This CDR3 is built from 12 residues. Trimming took off 4 bases at V and 10 bases at J, with 13 bases between the two ends. Written as DNA, the CDR3 is TGTGCCAGCAGCCCGGGGGGCAGGTCAGCTTTCTTT. It yields the protein CASSPGGRSAFF.